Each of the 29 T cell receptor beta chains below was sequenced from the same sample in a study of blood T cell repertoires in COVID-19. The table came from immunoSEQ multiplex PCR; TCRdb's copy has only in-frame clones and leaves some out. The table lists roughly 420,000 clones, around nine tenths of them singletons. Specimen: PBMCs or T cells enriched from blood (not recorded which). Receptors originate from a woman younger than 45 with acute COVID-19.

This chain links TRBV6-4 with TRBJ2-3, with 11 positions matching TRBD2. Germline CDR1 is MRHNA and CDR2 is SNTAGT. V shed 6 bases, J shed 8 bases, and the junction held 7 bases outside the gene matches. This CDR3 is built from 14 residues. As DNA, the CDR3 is TGTGCCAGCAGCGTAGCGGGGGGGCAGGGTACGCAGTATTTT. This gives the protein CASSVAGGQGTQYF.

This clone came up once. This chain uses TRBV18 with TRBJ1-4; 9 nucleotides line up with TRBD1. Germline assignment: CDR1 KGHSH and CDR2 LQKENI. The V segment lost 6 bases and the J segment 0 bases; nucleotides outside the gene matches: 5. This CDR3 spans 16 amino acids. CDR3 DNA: TGTGCCAGCTCCCGGGGACAGGGAGCAACTAATGAAAAACTGTTTTTT. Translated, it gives CASSRGQGATNEKLFF.

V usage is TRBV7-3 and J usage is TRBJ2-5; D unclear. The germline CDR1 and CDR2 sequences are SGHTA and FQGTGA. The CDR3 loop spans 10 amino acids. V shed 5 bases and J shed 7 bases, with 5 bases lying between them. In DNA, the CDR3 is TGTGCCAGCAGCCCGTCGACCCAGTACTTC. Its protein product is CASSPSTQYF.

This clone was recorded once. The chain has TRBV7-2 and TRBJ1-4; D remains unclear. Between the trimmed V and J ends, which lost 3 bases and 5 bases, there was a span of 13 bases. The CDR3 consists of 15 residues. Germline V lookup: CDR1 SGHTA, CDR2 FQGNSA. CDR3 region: CASSFQALSNEKLFF. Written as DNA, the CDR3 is TGTGCCAGCAGCTTTCAGGCCCTCTCCAATGAAAAACTGTTTTTT. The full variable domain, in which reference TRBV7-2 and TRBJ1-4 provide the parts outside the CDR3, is GAGVSQSPSNKVTEKGKDVELRCDPISGHTALYWYRQSLGQGLEFLIYFQGNSAPDKSGLPSDRFSAERTGGSVSTLTIQRTQQEDSAVYLCASSFQALSNEKLFFGSGTQLSVL.

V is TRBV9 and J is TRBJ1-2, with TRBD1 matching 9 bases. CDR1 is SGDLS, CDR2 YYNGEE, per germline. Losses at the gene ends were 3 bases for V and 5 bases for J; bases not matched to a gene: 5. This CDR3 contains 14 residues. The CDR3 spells CASSADRGGYGYTF. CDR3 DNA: TGTGCCAGCAGCGCGGACAGGGGCGGGTATGGCTACACCTTC.

The CDR3 protein is CSVEGARALGTEAFF. DNA of the CDR3: TGCAGCGTTGAGGGGGCCAGGGCCCTTGGCACTGAAGCTTTCTTT. The V gene is TRBV29-1, the J gene TRBJ1-1, with TRBD1 as a possible D gene (6 bases). CDR1 is SQVTM, CDR2 ANQGSEA, per germline. This CDR3 is 15 amino acids long. V shed 3 bases and J shed 4 bases, with 18 bases lying between them.

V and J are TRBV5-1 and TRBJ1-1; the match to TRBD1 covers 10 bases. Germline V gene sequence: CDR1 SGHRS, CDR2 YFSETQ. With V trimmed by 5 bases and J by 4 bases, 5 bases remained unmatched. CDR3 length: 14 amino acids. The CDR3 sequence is CASSYRDRGTEAFF. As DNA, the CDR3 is TGCGCCAGCAGTTATCGGGACAGGGGCACTGAAGCTTTCTTT.

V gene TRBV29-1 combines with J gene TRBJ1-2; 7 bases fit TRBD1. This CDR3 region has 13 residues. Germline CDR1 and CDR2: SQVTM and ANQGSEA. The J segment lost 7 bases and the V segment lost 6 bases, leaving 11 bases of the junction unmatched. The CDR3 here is CSVALDRAGGYTF. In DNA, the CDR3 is TGCAGCGTCGCTTTAGACAGGGCGGGTGGCTACACCTTC.

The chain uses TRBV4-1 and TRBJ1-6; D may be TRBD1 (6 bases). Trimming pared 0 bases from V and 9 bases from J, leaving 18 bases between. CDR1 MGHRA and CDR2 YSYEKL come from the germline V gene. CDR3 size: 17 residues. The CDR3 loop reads CASSQDWSGDHRSPLHF. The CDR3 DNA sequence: TGCGCCAGCAGCCAAGACTGGTCAGGGGATCACCGTTCACCCCTCCACTTT.

CDR3 protein: CAIKTGGRSNNIDSPLHF. Here the CDR3 DNA reads TGTGCCATCAAGACAGGGGGCAGAAGCAATAATATCGATTCACCCCTCCACTTT. The V call is TRBV10-3, the J call TRBJ1-6; 10 bases fit TRBD1. From germline, CDR1 is ENHRY and CDR2 SYGVKD. There are 18 residues in the CDR3. J gave up 8 bases and V 7 bases, and 17 bases lay outside the gene matches.

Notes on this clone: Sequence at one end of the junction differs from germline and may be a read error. The CDR3 DNA sequence: TGCAGTGCTAGGCTATGCCGCAAATTC. This codes for CSARLCRKF. The rearrangement uses TRBV20-1 and TRBJ1-2; no firm D call. CDR1 is DFQATT, CDR2 SNEGSKA, per germline (reference sequence). This CDR3 spans 9 amino acids.

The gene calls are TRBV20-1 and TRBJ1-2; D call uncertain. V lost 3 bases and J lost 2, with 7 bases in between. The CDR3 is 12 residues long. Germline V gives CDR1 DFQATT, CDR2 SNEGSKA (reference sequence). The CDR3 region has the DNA TGCAGTGCTAGTGCGGGGAACTATGGCTACACCTTC. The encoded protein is CSASAGNYGYTF.

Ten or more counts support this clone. The CDR3 here is CASSESAGQGNTEAFF. For the CDR3, the DNA is TGTGCCAGCAGTGAAAGCGCCGGACAGGGAAACACTGAAGCTTTCTTT. This chain links TRBV6-1 with TRBJ1-1, with 8 bases lining up with TRBD1. The J segment lost 2 bases and the V segment lost 2 bases, leaving 7 bases of the junction unmatched. This CDR3 has 16 amino acids. Germline CDR1 reads MNHNS; CDR2 reads SASEGT.

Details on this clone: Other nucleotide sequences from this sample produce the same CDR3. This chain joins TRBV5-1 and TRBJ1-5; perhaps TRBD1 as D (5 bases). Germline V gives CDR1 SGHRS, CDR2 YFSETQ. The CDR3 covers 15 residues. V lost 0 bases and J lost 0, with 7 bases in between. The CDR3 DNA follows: TGCGCCAGCAGCTTGGAAGGGGTTAGCAATCAGCCCCAGCATTTT. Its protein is CASSLEGVSNQPQHF. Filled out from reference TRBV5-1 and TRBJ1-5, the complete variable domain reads KAGVTQTPRYLIKTRGQQVTLSCSPISGHRSVSWYQQTPGQGLQFLFEYFSETQRNKGNFPGRFSGRQFSNSRSEMNVSTLELGDSALYLCASSLEGVSNQPQHFGDGTRLSIL.

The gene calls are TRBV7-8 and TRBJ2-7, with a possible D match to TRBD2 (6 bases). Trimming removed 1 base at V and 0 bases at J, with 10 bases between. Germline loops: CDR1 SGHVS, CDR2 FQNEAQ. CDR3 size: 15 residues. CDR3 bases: TGTGCCAGCAGCTTAGTATCCGGGAGCTCCTACGAGCAGTACTTC. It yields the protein CASSLVSGSSYEQYF.

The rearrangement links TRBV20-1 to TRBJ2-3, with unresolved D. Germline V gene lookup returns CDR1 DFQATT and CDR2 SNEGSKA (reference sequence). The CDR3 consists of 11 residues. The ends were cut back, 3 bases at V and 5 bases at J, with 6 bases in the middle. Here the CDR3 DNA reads TGCAGTGCTAGTATAAAAGATACGCAGTATTTT. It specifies CSASIKDTQYF.

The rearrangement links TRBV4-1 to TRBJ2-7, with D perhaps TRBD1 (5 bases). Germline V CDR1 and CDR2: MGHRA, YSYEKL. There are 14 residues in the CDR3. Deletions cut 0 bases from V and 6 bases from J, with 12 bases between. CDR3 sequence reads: CASSQEARVSEQYF. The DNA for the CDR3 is TGCGCCAGCAGCCAAGAGGCCAGGGTGAGCGAGCAGTACTTC.

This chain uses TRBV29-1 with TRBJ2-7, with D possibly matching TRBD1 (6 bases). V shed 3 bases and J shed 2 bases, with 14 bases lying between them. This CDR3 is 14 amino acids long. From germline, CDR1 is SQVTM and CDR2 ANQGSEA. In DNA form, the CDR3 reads TGCAGCGTTGACGATTGGACAGCCACCTACGAGCAGTACTTC. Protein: CSVDDWTATYEQYF.

The CDR3 region has the DNA TGTGCCAGCAGTTCGGGGGGTTCTGCCTACGAGCAGTACTTC. It codes for CASSSGGSAYEQYF. The chain links TRBV28 to TRBJ2-7, with 7 bases identical to TRBD2. The trim removed 4 bases at V and 2 bases at J, leaving 5 bases unmatched. This CDR3 region has 14 residues. CDR1 is MDHEN and CDR2 is SYDVKM in the germline V gene.

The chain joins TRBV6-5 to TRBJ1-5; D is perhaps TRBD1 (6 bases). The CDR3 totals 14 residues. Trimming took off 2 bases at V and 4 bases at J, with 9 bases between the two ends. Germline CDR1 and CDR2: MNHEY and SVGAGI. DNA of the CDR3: TGTGCCAGCAGTTACGGGGGGGCTAATCAGCCCCAGCATTTT. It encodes CASSYGGANQPQHF.

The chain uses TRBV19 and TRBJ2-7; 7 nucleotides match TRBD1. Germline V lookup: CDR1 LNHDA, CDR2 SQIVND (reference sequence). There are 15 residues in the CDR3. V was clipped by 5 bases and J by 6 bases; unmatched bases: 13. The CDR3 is CASSLKTGYFPEQYF. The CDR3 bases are TGTGCCAGTAGTCTTAAGACAGGGTACTTCCCCGAGCAGTACTTC.

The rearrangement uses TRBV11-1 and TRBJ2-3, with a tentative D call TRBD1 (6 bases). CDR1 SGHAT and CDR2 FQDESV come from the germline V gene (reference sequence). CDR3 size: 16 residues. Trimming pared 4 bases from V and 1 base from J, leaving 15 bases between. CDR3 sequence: CASSSQWGPRTDTQYF. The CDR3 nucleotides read TGTGCCAGCAGCTCTCAATGGGGGCCGCGCACAGATACGCAGTATTTT.

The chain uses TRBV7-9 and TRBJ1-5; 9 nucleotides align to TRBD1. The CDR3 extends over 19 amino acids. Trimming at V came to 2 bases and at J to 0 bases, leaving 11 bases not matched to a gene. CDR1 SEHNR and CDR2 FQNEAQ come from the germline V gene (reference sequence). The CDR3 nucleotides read TGTGCCAGCAGCTTAAGGGGCCGGACAGGGGCGGGTAGCAATCAGCCCCAGCATTTT. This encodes CASSLRGRTGAGSNQPQHF.

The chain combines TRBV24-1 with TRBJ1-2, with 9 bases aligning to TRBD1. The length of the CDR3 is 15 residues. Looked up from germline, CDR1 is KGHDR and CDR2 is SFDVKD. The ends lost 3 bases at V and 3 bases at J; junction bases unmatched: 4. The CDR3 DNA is TGTGCCACCAGTGATCCGGACAGGGGAGACTATGGCTACACCTTC. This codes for CATSDPDRGDYGYTF.

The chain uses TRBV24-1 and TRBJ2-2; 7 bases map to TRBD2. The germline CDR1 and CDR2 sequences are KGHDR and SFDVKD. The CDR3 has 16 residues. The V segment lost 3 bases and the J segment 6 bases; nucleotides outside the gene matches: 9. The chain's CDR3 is CATSDPGGGTAGELFF. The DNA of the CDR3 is TGTGCCACCAGTGATCCCGGCGGGGGTACGGCCGGGGAGCTGTTTTTT.

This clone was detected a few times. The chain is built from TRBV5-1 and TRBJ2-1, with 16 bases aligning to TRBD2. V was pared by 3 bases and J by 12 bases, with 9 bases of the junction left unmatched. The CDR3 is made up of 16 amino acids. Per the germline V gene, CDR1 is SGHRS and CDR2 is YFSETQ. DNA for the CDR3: TGCGCCAGCAGCTCAGGGACTAGCGGGGGGGCCATAGGGCAGTTCTTC. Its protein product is CASSSGTSGGAIGQFF.

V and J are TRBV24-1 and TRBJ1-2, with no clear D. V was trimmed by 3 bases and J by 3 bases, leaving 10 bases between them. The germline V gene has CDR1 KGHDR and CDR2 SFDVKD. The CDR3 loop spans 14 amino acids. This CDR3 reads CATSDPERYYGYTF. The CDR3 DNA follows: TGTGCCACCAGTGATCCCGAGCGGTACTATGGCTACACCTTC.

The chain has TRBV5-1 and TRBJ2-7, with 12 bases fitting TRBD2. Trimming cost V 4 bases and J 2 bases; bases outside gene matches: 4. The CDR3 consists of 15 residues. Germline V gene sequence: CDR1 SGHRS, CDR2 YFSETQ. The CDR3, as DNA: TGCGCCAGCAGCAGTGGACTAGCGGGGACCTACGAGCAGTACTTC. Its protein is CASSSGLAGTYEQYF.

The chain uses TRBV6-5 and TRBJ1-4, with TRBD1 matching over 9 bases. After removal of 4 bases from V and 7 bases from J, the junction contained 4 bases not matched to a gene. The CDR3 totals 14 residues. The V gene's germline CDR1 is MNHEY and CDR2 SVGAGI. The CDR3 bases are TGTGCCAGCAGTTTGACAGGGGGGGGTGAAAAACTGTTTTTT. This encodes CASSLTGGGEKLFF.